This TCR beta chain emerged from a study of blood T cell repertoires in COVID-19. Looked up from germline, CDR1 is MNHEY and CDR2 is SMNVEV (reference sequence). Between the trimmed V and J ends, which lost 2 bases and 3 bases, there was a span of 19 bases. The CDR3 has 17 residues. Methods used by the authors: Nucleated cell number was recorded as an estimate derived from reference gene primer amplification. Generated by immunoSEQ multiplex PCR, the TCRdb table keeps only in-frame clones and is missing some. The D gene and trimming were derived from the DNA, and the V and J assignments and clone size from that table. Altogether more than 65,000 clones are present, approximately 90% being singletons, with the ten largest covering 8% to 9.5%.

This sequence was found in a man aged 45-60 years with acute or convalescent COVID-19. The chain has TRBV27 and TRBJ2-5; TRBD2 is a possible D gene (6 bases). The sample taken for sequencing was peripheral blood. The CDR3 DNA is TGTGCCAGCAGTTTAACCCCCTCCCGGGGGAACGAAGAGACCCAGTACTTC. This encodes CASSLTPSRGNEETQYF.